Below are 18 T cell receptor beta chains sequenced from a single sample in a study of T cells in Graves' hyperthyroidism and ophthalmopathy. TCR beta CDR3 regions were amplified from RNA transcripts. TCR CDR3 underwent first-round RT-PCR with the HTBI primer set. TCRdb reanalysed the multiplex PCR reads using MiXCR and keeps one entry per CDR3 protein. The sample consists of approximately 640,000 distinct CDR3 sequences, nearly 45% of them appearing once. Source material: peripheral blood or thyroid tissue (not recorded which). All receptors derive from an adult man with Graves' disease, either hyperthyroidism or ophthalmopathy (not recorded which).

This clonotype has only one observation. The chain recombines TRBV12-3 or TRBV12-4 with TRBJ1-5, with D perhaps matching TRBD1 (5 bases). This CDR3 spans 12 amino acids. Trimming cost V 3 bases and J 9 bases, with 9 bases left between them. This CDR3 reads CASSFAGGPQHF. The CDR3 DNA sequence: TGTGCCAGCAGTTTCGCCGGGGGGCCCCAGCATTTT.

Note on this clonotype: A much larger clone differs from this one at a single base, so this may be a read error. This rearrangement joins TRBV7-3 to TRBJ2-5; 8 nucleotides line up with TRBD2. The CDR3 runs to 14 residues. The V gene's germline CDR1 is SGHTA and CDR2 FQGTGA. J was trimmed by 4 bases and V by 4 bases; bases with no gene match: 5. CDR3 sequence reads: CASSSLAVRETQYF. The CDR3 coding sequence is TGTGCCAGCAGCTCACTAGCGGTTCGAGAGACCCAGTACTTC.

This clonotype was seen a few times. The chain links TRBV2 to TRBJ2-7, with D possibly called TRBD1 or TRBD2 (5 bases each). Germline V gives CDR1 SNHLY, CDR2 FYNNEI. The CDR3 is made up of 11 amino acids. V was pared by 1 base and J by 7 bases, with 5 bases between. The CDR3 DNA is TGTGCCAGCAGTGAAGGGGGGGAGCAGTACTTC. Translated, it gives CASSEGGEQYF.

Worth noting for this clonotype: At one end the junction does not follow the germline gene, possibly because of a read error. The chain is built from TRBV10-2 and TRBJ1-6, with D maybe TRBD1 (6 bases). The CDR3 has 16 amino acids. Looked up from germline, CDR1 is WSHSY and CDR2 is SAAADI. CDR3 in amino acids: CASRLQGVSYNSPLHF. Written as DNA, the CDR3 is TGTGCCAGCAGGCTACAGGGAGTCTCCTATAATTCACCCCTCCACTTT.

The CDR3 coding sequence is TGTGCCAGCAGTGAAGTAAGGAGACTGTTTTTT. It is translated as CASSEVRRLFF. The rearrangement links TRBV2 to TRBJ1-4, with D hard to call. Per the germline V gene, CDR1 is SNHLY and CDR2 is FYNNEI. The CDR3 contains 11 residues. With 1 base removed from V and 13 bases from J, the gap between germline ends came to 7 bases.

The chain recombines TRBV25-1 with TRBJ2-5, with D unresolved. The germline V gene has CDR1 MGHDK and CDR2 SYGVNS. The CDR3 is 16 residues long. The V and J ends lost 6 bases and 1 base respectively, with 18 bases between them. This chain's CDR3 is CASSLGDFSRQETQYF. The CDR3 DNA sequence: TGTGCCAGCAGCTTAGGTGATTTTAGTCGCCAAGAGACCCAGTACTTC.

This clonotype showed up just a few times. This sequence joins TRBV29-1 and TRBJ2-7; a weak D match, TRBD2 (6 bases). Trimming removed 0 bases from V and 7 bases from J, with 10 bases in between. Germline CDR1 SQVTM, CDR2 ANQGSEA. The CDR3 spans 12 residues. The CDR3: CSVEDGAGEQYF. CDR3 coding DNA: TGCAGCGTTGAAGATGGGGCGGGGGAGCAGTACTTC.

On this clonotype itself: This sequence may be a read error, since a much larger clone differs from it by one base. V is TRBV10-3 and J is TRBJ1-6; possible D gene TRBD1, 5 bases. The germline CDR1 and CDR2 sequences are ENHRY and SYGVKD. The CDR3 totals 14 residues. Trimming cost V 6 bases and J 8 bases, with 14 bases left between them. The CDR3 sequence is CAISRGVMDSPLHF. DNA for the CDR3: TGTGCCATCAGCCGGGGGGTTATGGATTCACCCCTCCACTTT.

The chain combines TRBV7-9 with TRBJ2-7; D unresolved. The V gene lost 5 bases and the J gene lost 4 bases, with 24 bases spanning the gap. CDR3 length: 17 amino acids. CDR1 is SEHNR and CDR2 is FQNEAQ in the germline V gene (reference sequence). This chain's CDR3 is CASSPRRGHHLPYEQYF. The CDR3 DNA follows: TGTGCCAGCAGCCCCCGGAGAGGCCACCATCTGCCTTACGAGCAGTACTTC.

This clonotype appeared many times. At one of its ends the junction is not consistent with the germline gene, which may arise from a read error. Here the CDR3 reads CASSLAGNTEAFF. The CDR3 DNA is TGTGCCAGCAGCTTAGCGGGGAACACTGAAGCTTTCTTT. This chain connects TRBV5-1 to TRBJ1-1; D remains unclear. The germline V gene encodes CDR1 SGHRS and CDR2 YFSETQ. The CDR3 sequence is 13 residues long. Together with reference TRBV5-1 and TRBJ1-1, the CDR3 gives the full variable domain: KAGVTQTPRYLIKTRGQQVTLSCSPISGHRSVSWYQQTPGQGLQFLFEYFSETQRNKGNFPGRFSGRQFSNSRSEMNVSTLELGDSALYLCASSLAGNTEAFFGQGTRLTVV.

This clonotype has ten or more counts. This rearrangement joins TRBV7-9 to TRBJ2-7; the D gene is possibly TRBD1 (6 bases). Trimming stripped 1 base from V and 3 bases from J, with 10 bases between. There are 14 residues in the CDR3. Germline V gene data show CDR1 as SEHNR and CDR2 as FQNEAQ (reference sequence). CDR3: CASSLGQGRYEQYF. The CDR3 coding sequence is TGTGCCAGCAGCTTAGGGCAGGGGCGCTACGAGCAGTACTTC. Combining the CDR3 with reference TRBV7-9 and TRBJ2-7 gives the whole variable domain DTGVSQNPRHKITKRGQNVTFRCDPISEHNRLYWYRQTLGQGPEFLTYFQNEAQLEKSRLLSDRFSAERPKGSFSTLEIQRTEQGDSAMYLCASSLGQGRYEQYFGPGTRLTVT.

This clonotype was detected many times. The chain employs TRBV25-1 and TRBJ2-7; 12 bases map to TRBD2. The CDR3 is 14 residues long. The germline V gene has CDR1 MGHDK and CDR2 SYGVNS. After removal of 7 bases from V and 5 bases from J, the junction contained 6 bases not matched to a gene. CDR3 protein: CASTRTSGIDEQYF. The CDR3 DNA sequence: TGTGCCAGCACCCGGACTAGCGGGATCGACGAGCAGTACTTC.

Turning to this clonotype: Being one base from a much bigger clone, this may be a read error. The chain links TRBV2 to TRBJ1-5; 7 nucleotides align to TRBD1. CDR1 and CDR2 (germline): SNHLY, FYNNEI. CDR3 length: 14 amino acids. The CDR3 coding sequence is TGTGCCAGTTGGGGACAGTCGAGCAATCAGCTCCAGCATTTT. Its translation: CASWGQSSNQLQHF.

The rearrangement uses TRBV9 and TRBJ1-2, with 8 bases that match TRBD1. The germline V gene encodes CDR1 SGDLS and CDR2 YYNGEE. The CDR3 is made up of 16 amino acids. V lost 4 bases to trimming and J lost 1 base; unmatched junction nucleotides: 9. CDR3 sequence (DNA): TGTGCCAGCAGCAACAGGGGGGAGCATTTTAACTATGGCTACACCTTC. Translating it yields CASSNRGEHFNYGYTF.

This clonotype was picked up a small number of times. This sequence joins TRBV12-3 or TRBV12-4 and TRBJ1-4; D is perhaps TRBD1 (5 bases). This CDR3 is 13 amino acids long. V was clipped by 3 bases and J by 8 bases, with 10 bases between them. The CDR3 region has the DNA TGTGCCAGCAGTTTTCGGAGGGGAGAAAAACTGTTTTTT. Protein sequence: CASSFRRGEKLFF.

V is TRBV19 and J is TRBJ1-1; the D is unclear. This CDR3 comprises 13 residues. Between the trimmed V and J ends, which lost 3 bases and 2 bases, there was a span of 7 bases. The V gene's germline CDR1 is LNHDA and CDR2 SQIVND (reference sequence). CDR3 DNA: TGTGCCAGTAGTATCTGGACTAACACTGAAGCTTTCTTT. Amino acid sequence: CASSIWTNTEAFF.

This clonotype was seen at least ten times. This rearrangement joins TRBV20-1 to TRBJ2-5, with 8 bases that match TRBD2. This CDR3 has 14 amino acids. Unmatched junction bases numbered 6, after V lost 1 base and J lost 5 bases. CDR1 and CDR2 (germline): DFQATT, SNEGSKA (reference sequence). CDR3 nucleotides: TGCAGTGCTAGAGTGGCGGGAGGAGAGGAGACCCAGTACTTC. It translates to CSARVAGGEETQYF.

This clonotype was found many times. CDR3 residues: CATSKALTSSGNTIYF. Written as DNA, the CDR3 is TGTGCCACCAGCAAGGCTTTGACCTCTTCTGGAAACACCATATATTTT. The gene calls are TRBV15 and TRBJ1-3, with D unclear. V was pared by 4 bases and J by 1 base, with 14 bases between. The CDR3 is made up of 16 amino acids. The germline V gene encodes CDR1 LNHNV and CDR2 YYDKDF (reference sequence).